The 22 T cell receptor beta chains in this list originate from one sample, sequenced in a study of T cell changes during pregnancy in multiple sclerosis. TCRdb's table, derived via immunoSEQ multiplex PCR, lists solely in-frame clones and lacks some. Here the sample spans over 40,000 clones, 90% being singletons. The sample in question was peripheral blood, obtained in the second trimester of pregnancy. All receptors come from a female donor in good health, enrolled as a control in a pregnancy study.

The chain employs TRBV5-1 and TRBJ1-3; the D is unclear. The CDR3 runs 14 residues. Germline V gene sequence: CDR1 SGHRS, CDR2 YFSETQ. V lost 4 bases to trimming and J lost 0 bases, with 8 bases between them. In DNA form, the CDR3 reads TGCGCCAGCAGCCGGGAGGGCTCTGGAAACACCATATATTTT. Its protein is CASSREGSGNTIYF.

V is TRBV6-5 and J is TRBJ2-7; D call uncertain. The CDR3 covers 14 residues. Trimming removed 2 bases from V and 1 base from J, with 9 bases in between. In germline, CDR1 is MNHEY, CDR2 SVGAGI. The CDR3 bases are TGTGCCAGCAGTTACGGTCTAGGATCCTACGAGCAGTACTTC. This codes for CASSYGLGSYEQYF.

V usage is TRBV18 and J usage is TRBJ1-2, with 7 bases fitting TRBD1. Trimming at V came to 1 base and at J to 2 bases, leaving 4 bases not matched to a gene. The CDR3 has 15 amino acids. Germline assignment: CDR1 KGHSH and CDR2 LQKENI. The CDR3 protein is CASSPLPGQNYGYTF. The CDR3 DNA reads TGTGCCAGCTCACCACTCCCGGGACAGAACTATGGCTACACCTTC.

CDR3 nucleotides: TGTGCCACCAGAATGGAGTCTGGCTACACCTTC. This codes for CATRMESGYTF. V is TRBV2 and J is TRBJ1-2; the D is unclear. V shed 10 bases and J shed 7 bases, with 13 bases lying between them. Germline CDR1 reads SNHLY; CDR2 reads FYNNEI. CDR3 length equals 11 residues. The complete variable domain, with remaining parts taken from reference TRBV2 and TRBJ1-2, reads EPEVTQTPSHQVTQMGQEVILRCVPISNHLYFYWYRQILGQKVEFLVSFYNNEISEKSEIFDDQFSVERPDGSNFTLKIRSTKLEDSAMYFCATRMESGYTFGSGTRLTVV.

The chain combines TRBV2 with TRBJ2-4, with a weak D call TRBD2 (6 bases). CDR1 and CDR2 from the germline V gene are SNHLY and FYNNEI. CDR3 length: 20 residues. With 1 base removed from V and 0 bases from J, the gap between germline ends came to 22 bases. CDR3 bases: TGTGCCAGCAGTGAAGTAGGAGGGGACTCACTCCCCCTAGCCAAAAACATTCAGTACTTC. It is translated as CASSEVGGDSLPLAKNIQYF.

This chain links TRBV7-2 with TRBJ1-2; 7 bases map to TRBD1. This CDR3 comprises 17 residues. The ends lost 5 bases at V and 6 bases at J; junction bases unmatched: 18. The germline V gene encodes CDR1 SGHTA and CDR2 FQGNSA. The CDR3 protein is CASSPPAARGARDGYTF. DNA for the CDR3: TGTGCCAGCAGCCCCCCGGCTGCCAGGGGGGCGCGGGATGGCTACACCTTC.

This chain uses TRBV11-3 with TRBJ1-2; possibly TRBD1 for D (6 bases). CDR1 and CDR2 from the germline V gene are SGHNT and YENEEA. V was trimmed by 7 bases and J by 6 bases, leaving 21 bases between them. The CDR3 has 15 amino acids. The CDR3 is CASTTTGSKLDGYTF. The DNA of the CDR3 is TGTGCCAGCACCACAACAGGGAGTAAGCTCGATGGCTACACCTTC.

This clone was recorded only once. The rearrangement joins TRBV27 to TRBJ2-5, with D perhaps TRBD1 (6 bases). The CDR3 is 13 amino acids. The germline gives CDR1 MNHEY, CDR2 SMNVEV (reference sequence). Trimming cost V 4 bases and J 7 bases, with 13 bases left between them. CDR3 loop: CASSSGTRGTQYF. DNA of the CDR3: TGTGCCAGCAGTTCAGGGACAAGGGGGACCCAGTACTTC.

In the case of this clone: A junction boundary mismatches the germline segment, possibly from a read error. The V call is TRBV7-8, the J call TRBJ2-3; TRBD2 agrees at 9 bases. The CDR3 runs 16 residues. CDR1 is SGHVS and CDR2 is FQNEAQ in the germline V gene. The CDR3 bases are TGTGCCAGCGGCTTTGGGGAGCGGGAGGGCACAGATACGCAGTATTTT. It is translated as CASGFGEREGTDTQYF.

The CDR3 bases are TGTGCCAGCAGCTTGTCCGGATACAGCGGGTCGAACGAGCAGTACTTC. It yields the protein CASSLSGYSGSNEQYF. The rearrangement uses TRBV7-8 and TRBJ2-7; a possible D gene is TRBD2 (6 bases). The CDR3 contains 16 residues. Germline V gene lookup returns CDR1 SGHVS and CDR2 FQNEAQ. Trimming removed 3 bases at V and 5 bases at J, with 20 bases between.

The chain joins TRBV5-6 to TRBJ1-2; TRBD1 is a possible D gene (5 bases). Germline CDR1 and CDR2: SGHDT and YYEEEE. This CDR3 is 15 amino acids long. Trimming pared 5 bases from V and 2 bases from J, leaving 16 bases between. The CDR3 sequence is CASSSGAAGNYGYTF. CDR3 in DNA: TGTGCCAGCAGTTCTGGCGCTGCAGGGAACTATGGCTACACCTTC.

The chain links TRBV4-2 to TRBJ2-5; 7 bases align to TRBD2. Germline lookup yields CDR1 LGHNA and CDR2 YNFKEQ. Losses at the gene ends were 5 bases for V and 3 bases for J; bases not matched to a gene: 9. The CDR3 contains 15 residues. CDR3 region: CASSSPPGGEETQYF. CDR3 DNA: TGTGCCAGCAGCAGCCCGCCTGGGGGGGAAGAGACCCAGTACTTC.

The rearrangement links TRBV7-8 to TRBJ2-3, with 11 nucleotides matching TRBD1. CDR1 and CDR2 from the germline V gene are SGHVS and FQNEAQ. This CDR3 region has 16 residues. V lost 1 base to trimming and J lost 5 bases; unmatched junction nucleotides: 5. CDR3 DNA: TGTGCCAGCAGCTTAGAAACGGGACAGGGGGAAGATACGCAGTATTTT. This encodes CASSLETGQGEDTQYF.

This clone is termed medium-sized (0.01 to 0.1%). The chain has TRBV5-6 and TRBJ2-1; 7 bases fit TRBD1. Germline V gene sequence: CDR1 SGHDT, CDR2 YYEEEE. This CDR3 has 15 amino acids. Trimming removed 4 bases from V and 3 bases from J; junction bases left unmatched: 7. The CDR3 DNA reads TGTGCCAGCAGCGCCGGACAGGTGAGCTACAATGAGCAGTTCTTC. Amino acids: CASSAGQVSYNEQFF.

V gene TRBV4-2 combines with J gene TRBJ1-3, with D possibly being TRBD1 (5 bases). Germline V lookup: CDR1 LGHNA, CDR2 YNFKEQ. V was trimmed by 0 bases and J by 1 base, leaving 10 bases between them. The CDR3 runs to 16 residues. The CDR3 loop is CASSQDQGLSGNTIYF. CDR3 sequence (DNA): TGTGCCAGCAGCCAAGATCAGGGATTGTCTGGAAACACCATATATTTT.

V and J are TRBV11-2 and TRBJ2-2; the D is unclear. Deletions cut 2 bases from V and 7 bases from J, with 5 bases between. This CDR3 has 12 amino acids. Germline CDR1 is SGHAT and CDR2 is FQNNGV. CDR3 sequence reads: CASSLNYGELFF. Here the CDR3 DNA reads TGTGCCAGCAGCTTAAATTACGGGGAGCTGTTTTTT.

The gene calls are TRBV25-1 and TRBJ2-7; D is perhaps TRBD1 (5 bases). Germline CDR1 reads MGHDK; CDR2 reads SYGVNS. The CDR3 consists of 15 residues. Trimming took 2 bases from V and 1 from J, leaving 12 bases between them. CDR3 sequence: CASSEIRTGSYEQYF. Here the CDR3 DNA reads TGTGCCAGCAGTGAAATTCGCACAGGTTCCTACGAGCAGTACTTC.

The rearrangement joins TRBV7-2 to TRBJ2-3; TRBD2 agrees at 9 bases. The V segment lost 3 bases and the J segment 2 bases; nucleotides outside the gene matches: 6. Germline V gene lookup returns CDR1 SGHTA and CDR2 FQGNSA. The CDR3 spans 16 residues. The CDR3 loop is CASSFKRGVPTDTQYF. The CDR3 nucleotides read TGTGCCAGCAGCTTCAAGCGGGGGGTCCCCACAGATACGCAGTATTTT. Drawing the rest from reference TRBV7-2 and TRBJ2-3, the complete variable domain is GAGVSQSPSNKVTEKGKDVELRCDPISGHTALYWYRQSLGQGLEFLIYFQGNSAPDKSGLPSDRFSAERTGGSVSTLTIQRTQQEDSAVYLCASSFKRGVPTDTQYFGPGTRLTVL.

The V call is TRBV11-2, the J call TRBJ1-2; D is uncertain. The CDR3 sequence is 13 residues long. Trimming left V 3 bases short and J 8 bases short, with 13 bases between. The germline gives CDR1 SGHAT, CDR2 FQNNGV. Here the CDR3 DNA reads TGTGCCAGCAGCTTCGGGTCTACTGGCGGCTACACCTTC. Translated, it gives CASSFGSTGGYTF.

The chain couples TRBV29-1 to TRBJ2-1; D may be TRBD2 (5 bases). Germline V gives CDR1 SQVTM, CDR2 ANQGSEA. The CDR3 contains 15 residues. Trimming left V 4 bases short and J 0 bases short, with 13 bases between. CDR3 residues: CSVVGAESSYNEQFF. CDR3 coding DNA: TGCAGCGTTGTAGGAGCGGAAAGCTCCTACAATGAGCAGTTCTTC.

The rearrangement uses TRBV6-5 and TRBJ2-1; 8 bases match TRBD2. This CDR3 has 15 amino acids. Trimming cost V 7 bases and J 6 bases; bases outside gene matches: 11. The germline gives CDR1 MNHEY, CDR2 SVGAGI. CDR3 region: CASTAVGRAINEQFF. CDR3 nucleotide sequence: TGTGCCAGCACCGCTGTCGGGAGGGCGATCAATGAGCAGTTCTTC.

This clone came up once. The chain joins TRBV4-1 to TRBJ2-1; D not resolved. The CDR3 extends over 17 amino acids. V lost 2 bases and J lost 0, with 14 bases in between. Germline values: CDR1 MGHRA, CDR2 YSYEKL. CDR3 sequence (DNA): TGCGCCAGCAGCCAAACATCGGCGGCTAGCTCCTACAATGAGCAGTTCTTC. Its protein product is CASSQTSAASSYNEQFF.